This T cell receptor beta chain was sequenced during a study of T-cell reconstitution after alpha-beta-depleted transplantation in children. The authors prepared the TCRbeta library with unique molecular identifiers. TCRdb called the PCR reads again in MiXCR, with one record for every CDR3 protein. The table lists some 350,000 distinct CDR3 sequences, 10% of them singletons. This clonotype came up a few times. Germline V CDR1 and CDR2: SGHRS, YFSETQ. The length of the CDR3 is 15 residues. V was clipped by 4 bases and J by 7 bases; unmatched bases: 8. The rearrangement joins TRBV5-1 to TRBJ2-7, with TRBD2 matching 13 bases. The receptor was isolated from a human donor who donated a stem cell graft to a child with acute lymphoblastic leukemia. The sequences come from PBMCs from the stem cell graft donor, collected from the stem cell graft. CDR3 sequence: CASSPRTSGGGEQYF. The CDR3 bases are TGCGCCAGCAGCCCGCGGACTAGCGGGGGCGGGGAGCAGTACTTC.